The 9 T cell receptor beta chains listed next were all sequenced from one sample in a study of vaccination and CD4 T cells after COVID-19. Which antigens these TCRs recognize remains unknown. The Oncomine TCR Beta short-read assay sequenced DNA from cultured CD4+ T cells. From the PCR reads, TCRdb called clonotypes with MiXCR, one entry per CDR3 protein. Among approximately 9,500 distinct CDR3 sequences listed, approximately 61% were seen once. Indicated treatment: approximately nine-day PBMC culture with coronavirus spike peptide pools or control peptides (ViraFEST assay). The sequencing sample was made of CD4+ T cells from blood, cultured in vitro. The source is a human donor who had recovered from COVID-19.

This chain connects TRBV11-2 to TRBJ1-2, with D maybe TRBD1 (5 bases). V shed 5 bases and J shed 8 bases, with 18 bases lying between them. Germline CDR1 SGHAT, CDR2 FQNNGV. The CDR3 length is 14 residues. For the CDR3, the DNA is TGTGCCAGCAGCCCGGGACCCAGAGAGGTCGGCTACACCTTC. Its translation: CASSPGPREVGYTF.

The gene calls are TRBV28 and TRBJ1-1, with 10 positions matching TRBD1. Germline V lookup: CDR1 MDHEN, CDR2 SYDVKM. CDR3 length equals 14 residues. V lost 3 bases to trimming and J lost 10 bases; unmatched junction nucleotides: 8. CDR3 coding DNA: TGTGCCAGCAGTTTGGAGACAGGGGGCCGTCGAGCTTTCTTT. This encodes CASSLETGGRRAFF.

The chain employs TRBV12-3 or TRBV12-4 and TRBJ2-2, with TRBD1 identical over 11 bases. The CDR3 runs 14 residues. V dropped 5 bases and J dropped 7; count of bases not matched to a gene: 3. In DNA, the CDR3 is TGTGCCAGCAGTGGGGACAGGGGGGGCGGGGAGCTGTTTTTT. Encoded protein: CASSGDRGGGELFF.

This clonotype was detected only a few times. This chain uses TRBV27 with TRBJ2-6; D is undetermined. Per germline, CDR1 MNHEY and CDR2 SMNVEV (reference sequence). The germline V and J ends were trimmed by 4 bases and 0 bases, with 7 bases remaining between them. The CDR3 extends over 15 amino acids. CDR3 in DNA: TGTGCCAGCAGTTCGGTCCTCTCTGGGGCCAACGTCCTGACTTTC. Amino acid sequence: CASSSVLSGANVLTF.

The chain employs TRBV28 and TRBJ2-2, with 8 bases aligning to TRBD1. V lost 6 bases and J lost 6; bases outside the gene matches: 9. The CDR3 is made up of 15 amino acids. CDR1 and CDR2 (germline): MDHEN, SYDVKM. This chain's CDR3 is CASRSRGRRPGELFF. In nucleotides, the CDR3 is TGTGCCAGCAGATCCAGGGGGCGCCGGCCCGGGGAGCTGTTTTTT. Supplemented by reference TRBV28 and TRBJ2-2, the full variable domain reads DVKVTQSSRYLVKRTGEKVFLECVQDMDHENMFWYRQDPGLGLRLIYFSYDVKMKEKGDIPEGYSVSREKKERFSLILESASTNQTSMYLCASRSRGRRPGELFFGEGSRLTVL.

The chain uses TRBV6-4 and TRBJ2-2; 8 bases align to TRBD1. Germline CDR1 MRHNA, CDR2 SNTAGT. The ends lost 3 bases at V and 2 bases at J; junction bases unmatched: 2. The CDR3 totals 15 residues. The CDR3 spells CASSEGQGNTGELFF. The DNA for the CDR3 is TGTGCCAGCAGTGAAGGACAGGGAAACACCGGGGAGCTGTTTTTT.

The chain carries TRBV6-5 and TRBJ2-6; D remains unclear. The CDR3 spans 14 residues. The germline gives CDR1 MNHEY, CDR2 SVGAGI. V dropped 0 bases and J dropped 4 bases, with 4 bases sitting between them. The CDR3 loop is CASSYSIGANVLTF. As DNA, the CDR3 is TGTGCCAGCAGTTACTCGATAGGGGCCAACGTCCTGACTTTC.

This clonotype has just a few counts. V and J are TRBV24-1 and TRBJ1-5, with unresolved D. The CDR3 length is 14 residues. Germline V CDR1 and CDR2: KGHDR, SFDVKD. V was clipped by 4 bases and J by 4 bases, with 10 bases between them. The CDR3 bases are TGTGCCACCAGTGAAATCGGAATGAATCAGCCCCAGCATTTT. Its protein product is CATSEIGMNQPQHF.

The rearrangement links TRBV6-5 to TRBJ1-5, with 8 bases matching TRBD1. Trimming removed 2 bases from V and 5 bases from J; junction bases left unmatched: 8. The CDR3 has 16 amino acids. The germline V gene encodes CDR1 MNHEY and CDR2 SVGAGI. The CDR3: CASSYPGQGLYQPQHF. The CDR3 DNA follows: TGTGCCAGCAGTTACCCCGGACAGGGCCTTTATCAGCCCCAGCATTTT.